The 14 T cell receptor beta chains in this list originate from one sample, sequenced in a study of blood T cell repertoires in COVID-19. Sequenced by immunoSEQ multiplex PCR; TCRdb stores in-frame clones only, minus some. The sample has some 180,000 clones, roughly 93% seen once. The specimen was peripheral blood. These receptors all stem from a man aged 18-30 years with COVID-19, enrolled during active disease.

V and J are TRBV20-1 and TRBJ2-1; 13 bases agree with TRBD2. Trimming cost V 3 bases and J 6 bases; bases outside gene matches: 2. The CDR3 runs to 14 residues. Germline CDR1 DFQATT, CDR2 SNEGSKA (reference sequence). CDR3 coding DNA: TGCAGTGCTAGTGGGACTAGCGGGGTCAATGAGCAGTTCTTC. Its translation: CSASGTSGVNEQFF.

Here the CDR3 reads CASSFSGGDTEAFF. The DNA for the CDR3 is TGTGCCAGCAGTTTTTCCGGGGGGGACACTGAAGCTTTCTTT. This sequence joins TRBV27 and TRBJ1-1, with D tentatively TRBD1 (5 bases). Germline V CDR1 and CDR2: MNHEY, SMNVEV (reference sequence). The CDR3 covers 14 residues. Trimming removed 3 bases at V and 3 bases at J, with 11 bases between.

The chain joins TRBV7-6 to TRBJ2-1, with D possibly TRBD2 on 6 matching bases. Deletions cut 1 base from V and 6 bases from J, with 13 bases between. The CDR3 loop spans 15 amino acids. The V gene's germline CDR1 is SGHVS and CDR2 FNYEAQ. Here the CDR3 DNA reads TGTGCCAGCAGCTTAGAATCGGGAGTCGGCAATGAGCAGTTCTTC. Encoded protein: CASSLESGVGNEQFF.

The CDR3: CASSLGRGLYNEQFF. CDR3 in DNA: TGTGCCAGCAGCCTCGGGAGGGGGTTGTACAATGAGCAGTTCTTC. The gene calls are TRBV11-2 and TRBJ2-1, with 8 bases lining up with TRBD2. In germline, CDR1 is SGHAT, CDR2 FQNNGV. This CDR3 contains 15 residues. With V trimmed by 5 bases and J by 4 bases, 7 bases remained unmatched. The variable domain in full, completed from reference TRBV11-2 and TRBJ2-1, reads EAGVAQSPRYKIIEKRQSVAFWCNPISGHATLYWYQQILGQGPKLLIQFQNNGVVDDSQLPKDRFSAERLKGVDSTLKIQPAKLEDSAVYLCASSLGRGLYNEQFFGPGTRLTVL.

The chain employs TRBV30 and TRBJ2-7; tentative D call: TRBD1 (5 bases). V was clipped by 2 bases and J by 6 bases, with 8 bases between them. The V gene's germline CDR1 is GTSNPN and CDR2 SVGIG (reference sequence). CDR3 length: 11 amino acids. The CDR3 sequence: CAWSRGLEQYF. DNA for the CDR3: TGTGCCTGGAGTAGGGGCCTCGAGCAGTACTTC.

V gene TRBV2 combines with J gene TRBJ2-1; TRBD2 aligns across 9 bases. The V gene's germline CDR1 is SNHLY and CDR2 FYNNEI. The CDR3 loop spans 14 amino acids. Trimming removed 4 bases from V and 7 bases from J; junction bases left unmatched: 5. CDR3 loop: CASSVRLAGNEQFF. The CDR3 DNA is TGTGCCAGCAGTGTCAGGCTAGCGGGAAATGAGCAGTTCTTC. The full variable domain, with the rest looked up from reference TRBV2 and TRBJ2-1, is EPEVTQTPSHQVTQMGQEVILRCVPISNHLYFYWYRQILGQKVEFLVSFYNNEISEKSEIFDDQFSVERPDGSNFTLKIRSTKLEDSAMYFCASSVRLAGNEQFFGPGTRLTVL.

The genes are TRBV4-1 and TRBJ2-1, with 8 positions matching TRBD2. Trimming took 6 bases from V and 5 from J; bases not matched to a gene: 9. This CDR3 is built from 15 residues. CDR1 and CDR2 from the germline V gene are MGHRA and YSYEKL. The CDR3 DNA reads TGCGCCAGCAGTAGAAGCGGGAGACTAGACAATGAGCAGTTCTTC. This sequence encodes CASSRSGRLDNEQFF.

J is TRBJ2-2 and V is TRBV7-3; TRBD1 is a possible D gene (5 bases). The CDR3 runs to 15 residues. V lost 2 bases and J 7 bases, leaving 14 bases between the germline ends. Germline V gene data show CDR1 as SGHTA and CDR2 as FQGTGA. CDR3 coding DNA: TGTGCCAGCAGCTTAGAACCAGGGATGGGCGGGGAGCTGTTTTTT. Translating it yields CASSLEPGMGGELFF.

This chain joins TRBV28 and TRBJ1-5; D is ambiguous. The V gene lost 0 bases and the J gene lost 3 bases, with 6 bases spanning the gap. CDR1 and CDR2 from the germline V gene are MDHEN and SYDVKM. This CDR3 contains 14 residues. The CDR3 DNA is TGTGCCAGCAGTTTATGGGACTCCAATCAGCCCCAGCATTTT. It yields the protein CASSLWDSNQPQHF.

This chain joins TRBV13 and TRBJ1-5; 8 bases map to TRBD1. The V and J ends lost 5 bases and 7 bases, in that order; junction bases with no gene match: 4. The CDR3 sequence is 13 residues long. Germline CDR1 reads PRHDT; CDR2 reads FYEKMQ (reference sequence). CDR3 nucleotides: TGTGCCAGCAGCACAGGGGGGATGCAGCCCCAGCATTTT. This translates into CASSTGGMQPQHF.

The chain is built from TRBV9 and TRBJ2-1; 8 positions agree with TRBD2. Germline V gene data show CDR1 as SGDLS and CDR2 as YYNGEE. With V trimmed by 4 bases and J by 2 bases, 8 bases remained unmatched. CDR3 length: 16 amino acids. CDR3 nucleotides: TGTGCCAGCAGCCACGATAAAGCGGGAGCCTACAATGAGCAGTTCTTC. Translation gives CASSHDKAGAYNEQFF.

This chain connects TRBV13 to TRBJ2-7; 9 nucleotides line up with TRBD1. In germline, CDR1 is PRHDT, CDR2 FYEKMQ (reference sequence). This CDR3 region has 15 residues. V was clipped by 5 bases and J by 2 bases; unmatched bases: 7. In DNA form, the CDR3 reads TGTGCCAGCAGCCCACTCGGGACAGGGCCCTACGAGCAGTACTTC. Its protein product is CASSPLGTGPYEQYF.

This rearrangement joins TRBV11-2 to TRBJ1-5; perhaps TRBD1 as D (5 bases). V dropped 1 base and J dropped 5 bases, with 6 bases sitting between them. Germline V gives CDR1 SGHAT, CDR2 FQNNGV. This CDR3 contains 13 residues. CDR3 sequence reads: CASSLGRDQPQHF. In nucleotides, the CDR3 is TGTGCCAGCAGCTTAGGCAGGGATCAGCCCCAGCATTTT.

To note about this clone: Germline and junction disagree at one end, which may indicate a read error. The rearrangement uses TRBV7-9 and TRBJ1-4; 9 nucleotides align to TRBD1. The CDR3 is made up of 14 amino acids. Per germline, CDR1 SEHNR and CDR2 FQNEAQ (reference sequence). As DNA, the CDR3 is TGTGCCAGCACCCCGACAGGGGGACCTGAAAAACTGCTTTTT. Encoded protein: CASTPTGGPEKLLF.